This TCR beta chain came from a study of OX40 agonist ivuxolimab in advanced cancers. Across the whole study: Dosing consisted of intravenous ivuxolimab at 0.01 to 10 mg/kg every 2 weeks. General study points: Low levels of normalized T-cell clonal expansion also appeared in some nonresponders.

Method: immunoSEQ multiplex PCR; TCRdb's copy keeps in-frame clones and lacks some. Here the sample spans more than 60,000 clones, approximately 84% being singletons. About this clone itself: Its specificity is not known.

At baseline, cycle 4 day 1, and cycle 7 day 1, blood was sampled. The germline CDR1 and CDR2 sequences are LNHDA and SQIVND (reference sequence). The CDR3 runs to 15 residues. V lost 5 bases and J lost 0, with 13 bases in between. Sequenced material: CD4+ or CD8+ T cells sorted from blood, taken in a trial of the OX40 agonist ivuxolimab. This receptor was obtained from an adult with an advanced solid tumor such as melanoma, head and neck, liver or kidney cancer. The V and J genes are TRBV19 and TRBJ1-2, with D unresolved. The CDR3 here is CASSQEPAANYGYTF. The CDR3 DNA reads TGTGCCAGTAGTCAAGAACCCGCAGCTAACTATGGCTACACCTTC.